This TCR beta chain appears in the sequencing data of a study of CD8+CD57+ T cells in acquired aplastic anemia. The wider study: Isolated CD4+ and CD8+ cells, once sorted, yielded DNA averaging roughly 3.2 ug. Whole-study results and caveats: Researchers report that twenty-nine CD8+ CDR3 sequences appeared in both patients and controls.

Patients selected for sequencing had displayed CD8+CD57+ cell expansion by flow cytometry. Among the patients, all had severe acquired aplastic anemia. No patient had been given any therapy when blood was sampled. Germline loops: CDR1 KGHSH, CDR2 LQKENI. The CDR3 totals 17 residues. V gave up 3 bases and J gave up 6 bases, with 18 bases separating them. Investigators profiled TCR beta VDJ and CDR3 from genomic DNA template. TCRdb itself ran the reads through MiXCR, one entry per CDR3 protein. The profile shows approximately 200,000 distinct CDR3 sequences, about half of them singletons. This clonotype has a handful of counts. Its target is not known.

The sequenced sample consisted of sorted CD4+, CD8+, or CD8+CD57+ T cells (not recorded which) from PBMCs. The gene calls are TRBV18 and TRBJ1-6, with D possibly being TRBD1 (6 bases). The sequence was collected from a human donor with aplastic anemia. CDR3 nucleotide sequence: TGTGCCAGCTCACCGACAGTGGACAGCGCTCTTAATTCACCCCTCCACTTT. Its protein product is CASSPTVDSALNSPLHF.